The sequence of this T cell receptor beta chain was determined in a study of T-cell reconstitution after alpha-beta-depleted transplantation in children. Unique molecular identifiers tagged the TCRbeta library. TCRdb used MiXCR to reprocess the PCR reads, holding one entry per CDR3 protein. Among a few hundred thousand distinct CDR3 sequences listed, roughly 15% were seen once. J lost 3 bases, V lost 4 bases, and 0 bases had no gene match. Germline CDR1 and CDR2: MNHEY and SVGAGI. The CDR3 is made up of 13 amino acids. The sequenced sample was PBMCs, obtained from the stem cell graft. This clonotype originated in a human donor who donated a stem cell graft to a child with Fanconi anemia. The chain is built from TRBV6-5 and TRBJ2-4; 7 bases map to TRBD1. The CDR3 DNA reads as TGTGCCAGCAGTTCAGGGGGCAAAAACATTCAGTACTTC. It is translated as CASSSGGKNIQYF.